These T cell receptor beta chains were read from a single sample in a study of blood T cell repertoires in COVID-19. The data were produced by immunoSEQ multiplex PCR, yet TCRdb's version contains in-frame clones alone and is incomplete. The repertoire includes some 170,000 clones, roughly 87% of them detected once, and 3% to 4% sits in the top ten. Sequencing used peripheral blood. The receptors originated from a woman aged 60-75 years who had recovered from COVID-19. CDR3s leave out the opening cysteine and the closing phenylalanine or tryptophan.

V gene,J gene,CDR3 length,CDR3 protein
TRBV5-1,TRBJ2-7,12,ASSLQTSSYEQY
TRBV28,TRBJ1-5,12,ASSRVEAGQPQH
TRBV2,TRBJ2-5,9,ASGGIETQY
TRBV10-3,TRBJ2-7,10,AISPGENEQY
TRBV2,TRBJ2-3,11,ASRQTSTDTQY
TRBV10-3,TRBJ2-7,14,AIGRQGSEFSYEQY
TRBV10-3,TRBJ2-7,14,AISEGLAGETYEQY
TRBV6-5,TRBJ1-1,10,ASSSDRGLAF
TRBV5-1,TRBJ1-5,13,ASSWDGGRHQPQH
TRBV11-3,TRBJ1-1,15,ASSLGRKDGVDTEAF
TRBV27,TRBJ2-3,14,ASMSLAGGRTDTQY
TRBV11-2,TRBJ2-7,11,ASSSAEPSEQY
TRBV5-4,TRBJ1-4,12,ASSLVPGDEKLF
TRBV12-3/TRBV12-4,TRBJ2-3,9,ASARVDTQY
TRBV9,TRBJ2-3,13,ASSPTLAGTDTQY
TRBV4-3,TRBJ2-1,10,ASGGLGNEQF
TRBV5-6,TRBJ2-3,12,ASSPRGVTDTQY
TRBV5-4,TRBJ2-2,13,ASSLGQPSTGELF
TRBV28,TRBJ2-7,14,ASSSPGTGGIDEQY
TRBV18,TRBJ2-7,11,ASSQGATYEQY
TRBV5-1,TRBJ2-7,11,ASSLETSTEQY
TRBV7-8,TRBJ2-5,13,ASSSQGASLETQY
TRBV28,TRBJ1-6,10,ASSLQNSPLH
TRBV9,TRBJ1-1,12,ASSPTGLNTEAF
TRBV27,TRBJ1-5,12,ASSLTGLNQPQH
TRBV7-2,TRBJ1-6,15,ASSLRGWGSYNSPLH
TRBV28,TRBJ1-2,12,ASSGTGGLGGYT
TRBV12-3/TRBV12-4,TRBJ1-2,9,ASDRGYGYT
TRBV30,TRBJ1-1,11,AWSRGLDTEAF
TRBV9,TRBJ1-6,11,ASSRSYNSPLH
TRBV5-1,TRBJ1-6,14,ASSSWDSDMDSPLH
TRBV14,TRBJ1-6,16,ASSQDPPGQGYNSPLH
TRBV7-7,TRBJ2-2,14,ASSSTQGINTGELF
TRBV2,TRBJ2-7,11,ASHGTGVYEQY
TRBV24-1,TRBJ2-3,14,ATSDFQGAGTDTQY
TRBV5-1,TRBJ1-2,11,ASSLGSGEGYT
TRBV24-1,TRBJ1-2,15,ATSDSWGAGANYGYT
TRBV4-1,TRBJ1-6,15,ASSQGRPEDWASPLH
TRBV21-1,TRBJ2-4,16,ASSKTGQSASAKNIQY
TRBV6-6,TRBJ2-2,12,ASSGTGNTGELF
TRBV28,TRBJ1-3,14,ATTRGGRGGGNTIY
TRBV4-1,TRBJ1-2,14,ASSQVVGSTNYGYT
TRBV7-2,TRBJ2-1,13,ASSHGQGSYNEQF
TRBV6-2/TRBV6-3,TRBJ2-7,10,ASSLDRGEQY
TRBV3-1/TRBV3-2,TRBJ2-3,12,ASSPDRVTDTQY